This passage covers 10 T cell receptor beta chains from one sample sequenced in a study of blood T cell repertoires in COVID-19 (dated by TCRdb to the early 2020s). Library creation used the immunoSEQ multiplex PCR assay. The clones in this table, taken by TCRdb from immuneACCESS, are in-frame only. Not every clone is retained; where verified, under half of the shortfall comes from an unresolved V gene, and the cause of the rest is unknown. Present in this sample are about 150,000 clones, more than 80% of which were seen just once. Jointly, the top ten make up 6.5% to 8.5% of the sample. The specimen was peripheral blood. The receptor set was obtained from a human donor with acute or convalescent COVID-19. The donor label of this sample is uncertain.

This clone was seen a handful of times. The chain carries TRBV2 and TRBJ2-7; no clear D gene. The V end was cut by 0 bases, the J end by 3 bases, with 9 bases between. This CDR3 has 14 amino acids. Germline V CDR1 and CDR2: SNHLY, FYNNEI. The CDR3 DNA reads TGTGCCAGCAGTGAAGCGCGGCAGTTCTACGAGCAGTACGTC. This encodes CASSEARQFYEQYV.

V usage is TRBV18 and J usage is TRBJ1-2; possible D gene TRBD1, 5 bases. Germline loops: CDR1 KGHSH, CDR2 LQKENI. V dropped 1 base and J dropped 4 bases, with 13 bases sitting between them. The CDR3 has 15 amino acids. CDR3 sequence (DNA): TGTGCCAGCTCACCACGGTCCCAGGGCGGCTATGGCTACACCTTC. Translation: CASSPRSQGGYGYTF.

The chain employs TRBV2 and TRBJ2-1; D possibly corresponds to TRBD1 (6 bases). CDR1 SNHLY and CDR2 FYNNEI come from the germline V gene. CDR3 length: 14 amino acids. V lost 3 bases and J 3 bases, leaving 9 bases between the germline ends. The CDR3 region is CASSDRGHYNEQFF. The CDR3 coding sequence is TGTGCCAGCAGTGATCGGGGACACTACAATGAGCAGTTCTTC.

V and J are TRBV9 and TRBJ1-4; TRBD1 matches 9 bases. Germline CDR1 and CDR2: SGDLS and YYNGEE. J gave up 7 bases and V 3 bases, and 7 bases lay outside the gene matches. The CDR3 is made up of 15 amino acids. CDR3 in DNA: TGTGCCAGCAGCGAGTGGGGACAGGGTTCTGAAAAACTGTTTTTT. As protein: CASSEWGQGSEKLFF.

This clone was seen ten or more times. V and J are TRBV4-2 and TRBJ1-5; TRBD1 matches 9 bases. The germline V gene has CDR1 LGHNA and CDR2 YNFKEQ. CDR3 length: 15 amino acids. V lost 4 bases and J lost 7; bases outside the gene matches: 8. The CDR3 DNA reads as TGTGCCAGCAGCCTGGAGGGACAGGGAAACCAGCCCCAGCATTTT. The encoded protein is CASSLEGQGNQPQHF.

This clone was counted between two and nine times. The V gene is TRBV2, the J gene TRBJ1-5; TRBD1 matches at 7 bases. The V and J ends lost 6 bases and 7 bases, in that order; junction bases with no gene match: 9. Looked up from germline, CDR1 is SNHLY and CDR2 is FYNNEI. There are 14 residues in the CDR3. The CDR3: CASSLTGAEQPQHF. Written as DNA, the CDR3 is TGTGCCAGCAGCCTTACAGGGGCTGAGCAGCCCCAGCATTTT.

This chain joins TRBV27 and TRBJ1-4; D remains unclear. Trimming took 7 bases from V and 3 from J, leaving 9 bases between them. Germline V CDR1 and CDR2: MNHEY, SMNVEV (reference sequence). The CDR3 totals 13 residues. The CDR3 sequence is CASKRGSNEKLFF. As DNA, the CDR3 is TGTGCCAGCAAGAGAGGGTCTAATGAAAAACTGTTTTTT.

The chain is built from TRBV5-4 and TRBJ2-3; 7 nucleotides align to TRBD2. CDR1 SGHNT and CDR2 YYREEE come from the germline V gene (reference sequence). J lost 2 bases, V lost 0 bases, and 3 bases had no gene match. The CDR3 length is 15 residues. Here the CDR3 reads CASSLASGYTDTQYF. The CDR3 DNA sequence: TGTGCCAGCAGCTTGGCTAGCGGTTACACAGATACGCAGTATTTT.

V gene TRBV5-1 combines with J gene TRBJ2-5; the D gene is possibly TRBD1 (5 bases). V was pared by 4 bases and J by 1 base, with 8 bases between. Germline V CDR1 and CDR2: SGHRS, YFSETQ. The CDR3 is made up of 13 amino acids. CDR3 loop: CASSGTGQETQYF. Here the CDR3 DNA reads TGCGCCAGCAGCGGTACAGGCCAAGAGACCCAGTACTTC. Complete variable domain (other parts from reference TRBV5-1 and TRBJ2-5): KAGVTQTPRYLIKTRGQQVTLSCSPISGHRSVSWYQQTPGQGLQFLFEYFSETQRNKGNFPGRFSGRQFSNSRSEMNVSTLELGDSALYLCASSGTGQETQYFGPGTRLLVL.

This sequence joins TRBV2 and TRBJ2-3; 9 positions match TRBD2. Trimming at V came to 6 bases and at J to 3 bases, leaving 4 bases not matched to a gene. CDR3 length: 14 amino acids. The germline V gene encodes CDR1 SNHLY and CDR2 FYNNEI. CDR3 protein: CASSVSGGTDTQYF. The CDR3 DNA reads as TGTGCCAGCAGCGTTAGCGGGGGTACAGATACGCAGTATTTT.